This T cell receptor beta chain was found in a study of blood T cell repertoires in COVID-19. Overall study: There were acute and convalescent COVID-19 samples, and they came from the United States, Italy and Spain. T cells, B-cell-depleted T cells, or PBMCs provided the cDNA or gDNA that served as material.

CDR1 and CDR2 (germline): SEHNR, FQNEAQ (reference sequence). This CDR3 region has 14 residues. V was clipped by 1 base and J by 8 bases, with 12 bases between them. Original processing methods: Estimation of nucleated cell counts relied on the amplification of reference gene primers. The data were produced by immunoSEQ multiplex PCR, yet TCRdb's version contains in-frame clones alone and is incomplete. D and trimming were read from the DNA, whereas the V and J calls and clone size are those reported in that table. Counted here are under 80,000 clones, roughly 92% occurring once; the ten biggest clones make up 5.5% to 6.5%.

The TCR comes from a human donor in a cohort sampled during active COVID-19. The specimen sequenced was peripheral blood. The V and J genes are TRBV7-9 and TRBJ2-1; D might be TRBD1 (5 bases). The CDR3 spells CASSLGAGIDEQFF. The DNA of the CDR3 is TGTGCCAGCAGCTTAGGGGCAGGGATAGATGAGCAGTTCTTC.